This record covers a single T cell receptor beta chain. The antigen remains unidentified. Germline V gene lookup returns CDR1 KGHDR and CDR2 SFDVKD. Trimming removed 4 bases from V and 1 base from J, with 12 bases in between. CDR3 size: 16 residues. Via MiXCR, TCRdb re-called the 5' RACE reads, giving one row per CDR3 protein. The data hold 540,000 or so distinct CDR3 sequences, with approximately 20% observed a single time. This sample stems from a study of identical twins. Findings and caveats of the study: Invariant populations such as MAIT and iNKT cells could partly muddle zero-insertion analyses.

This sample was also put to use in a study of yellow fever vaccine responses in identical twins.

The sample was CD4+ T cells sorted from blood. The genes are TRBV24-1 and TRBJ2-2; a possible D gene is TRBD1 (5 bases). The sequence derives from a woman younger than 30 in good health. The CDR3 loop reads CATSDPSTGNTGELFF. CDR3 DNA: TGTGCCACCAGTGACCCCAGTACAGGGAACACCGGGGAGCTGTTTTTT.